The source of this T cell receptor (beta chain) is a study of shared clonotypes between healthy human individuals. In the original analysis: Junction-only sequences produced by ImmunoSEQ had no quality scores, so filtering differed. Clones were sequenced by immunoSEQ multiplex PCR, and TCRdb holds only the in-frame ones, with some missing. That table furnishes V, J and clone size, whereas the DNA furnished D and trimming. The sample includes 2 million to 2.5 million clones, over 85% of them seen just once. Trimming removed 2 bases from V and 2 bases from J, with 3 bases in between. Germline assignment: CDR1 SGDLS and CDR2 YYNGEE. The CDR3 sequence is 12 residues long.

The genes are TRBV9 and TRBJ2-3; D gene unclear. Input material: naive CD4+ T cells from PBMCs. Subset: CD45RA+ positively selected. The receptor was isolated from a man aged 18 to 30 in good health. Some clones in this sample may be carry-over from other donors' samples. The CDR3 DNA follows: TGTGCCAGCAGCGTGCACACAGATACGCAGTATTTT. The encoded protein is CASSVHTDTQYF.